This T cell receptor (beta chain) was identified during a study of cytomegalovirus exposure and HLA in healthy donors. Each donor's status was that of a healthy bone marrow donor. This CDR3 is built from 14 residues. Germline-derived CDR1 and CDR2 are SGHRS and YFSETQ. Trimming cost V 6 bases and J 4 bases, with 13 bases left between them. For this clone: Its antigen remains unidentified.

PCR primers comprised 60 Vbeta and 13 Jbeta primers. Clones were sequenced by immunoSEQ multiplex PCR, and TCRdb holds only the in-frame ones, with some missing. The data show 85,000 to 100,000 clones, more than 75% seen once. Study-wide points: Upon later analysis, HLA-associated TCR beta chains proved more clonally expanded than other, equally common chains. It was about 150 TCR beta chains that were listed as cytomegalovirus-associated.

The origin of this receptor is a man under 40 in good health and CMV-seropositive. V gene TRBV5-1 combines with J gene TRBJ2-2; D may be TRBD2 (7 bases). The sample consisted of PBMCs. CDR3 nucleotide sequence: TGCGCCAGCACCAGGGGACTACCCACCGGGGAGCTGTTTTTT. It codes for CASTRGLPTGELFF. The full variable domain, its missing parts supplied by reference TRBV5-1 and TRBJ2-2, is KAGVTQTPRYLIKTRGQQVTLSCSPISGHRSVSWYQQTPGQGLQFLFEYFSETQRNKGNFPGRFSGRQFSNSRSEMNVSTLELGDSALYLCASTRGLPTGELFFGEGSRLTVL.